This T cell receptor (beta chain) stems from a study of blood T cell repertoires in COVID-19 (dated by TCRdb to the early 2020s). With regard to the full study: Samples covering the acute and convalescent phases of COVID-19 were provided by collaborators in the United States, Italy and Spain. The sample metadata nearly always contained a de-identified subject ID, COVID-19 status, age in years and sex. The material from the prospective study consisted of cDNA or gDNA derived from T cells, B-cell-depleted T cells, or PBMCs. Where available, HLA class I and class II types were obtained from metadata supplied by the sample provider rather than from assay-based typing. Deeply sampled blood TCRbeta repertoires from subjects exposed to, actively infected with, or recovered from COVID-19 were included in the dataset. The samples were drawn from the first 160 participants of the ongoing ImmuneRACE study and from over a thousand subjects provided by 6 global collaborators. The repertoires were released in a freely available public database meant as a resource for research on the immune response to SARS-CoV-2.

On the study overall, not on this receptor specifically: How much clinical and demographic metadata was included differed by source and by participant, and the metadata was provided uncurated.

Samples from volunteer blood donors who had recovered from COVID-19 were contributed by a second Seattle source. Collaborating institutions collected whole blood in K2EDTA tubes following their own protocols. For TCRbeta analysis, collaborators shipped samples as frozen whole blood, isolated PBMCs, or DNA extracted from either of those sample types. Trimming removed 0 bases from V and 2 bases from J, leaving 14 bases between the germline ends. The CDR3 runs 16 amino acids, cysteine and phenylalanine included. The CDR3 DNA has 48 bases and is translated from base 1. The germline V gene provides CDR1 MNHEY and CDR2 SVGEGT. A word on this clone: Its antigen target is currently unknown. No base quality values were provided; no much bigger clone lies one nucleotide off.

TCRbeta CDR3 regions were amplified from genomic DNA using the immunoSEQ Assay, a bias-controlled multiplex PCR. The authors processed their data as follows. The number of nucleated cells in each sample was estimated from the amplification of reference gene primers within the assay. Sequence reads were collapsed and filtered to measure the absolute abundance of every unique TCRbeta CDR3 rearrangement. For each sample, productive Simpson clonality was calculated by taking the square root of Simpson's diversity index across productive rearrangements. Here the immuneACCESS table is served through TCRdb, limited to in-frame sequences with V and J called. Missing clones are a known gap in these copies; in checked studies unresolved V genes cover under half, and the rest lacks a known reason. V and J calls plus clone size are reproduced from that table; the DNA served to infer D and trimming. In this sample the table shows around 250,000 clones, over 65% of which occur a single time. Jointly, the top ten make up over 4.5% of the sample.

This TCR was sampled from a man between 60 and 75 years old who had recovered from COVID-19. The sequence links TRBV6-2 or TRBV6-3 to TRBJ2-7; the D gene is not confidently resolved. Sequenced material: peripheral blood. For the CDR3, the sequence is CASSYSLAKTTYEQYF. The DNA sequence is as follows: TGTGCCAGCAGTTACTCATTGGCCAAAACTACCTACGAGCAGTACTTC.